Listed below are T cell receptor beta chains from one sample, sequenced in a study of T cell responses to AZD1222 COVID-19 vaccine. Data came from immunoSEQ multiplex PCR; TCRdb stores just in-frame clones and leaves some out. The table has 150,000 or so clones, about 85% seen once; the top ten hold roughly 6.9%. The sample consisted of peripheral blood, taken after recovery from COVID-19. These receptors originate from an adult who had recovered from COVID-19. Both conserved end residues are part of each CDR3. The D gene is left open where the match is weak. The listing skips clone size in some rows; elsewhere it reads once, few, many or a size class.

>TRBV11-3|TRBJ2-2|.|.
TGTGCCAGCAGCTTTGCAGCGAACACCGGGGAGCTGTTTTTT
CASSFAANTGELFF
>TRBV9|TRBJ2-5|.|.
TGTGCCAGCAGCGTAGGAGGGAGCGAGTACCAAGAGACCCAGTACTTC
CASSVGGSEYQETQYF
>TRBV2|TRBJ1-1|TRBD1|.
TGTGCCAGCAGTCAACAGGGGGCGGCCACTGAAGCTTTCTTT
CASSQQGAATEAFF
>TRBV19|TRBJ2-2|.|.
TGTGCCAGTAGTTTCGGGGGGCCGAACACCGGGGAGCTGTTTTTT
CASSFGGPNTGELFF
>TRBV11-2|TRBJ2-7|.|.
TGTGCCAGCAGACCCGATGGGTCCCCTACCTACGAGCAGTACTTC
CASRPDGSPTYEQYF
>TRBV27|TRBJ1-5|TRBD1|.
TGTGCCAGCAGTTTATCGTCTTTAAGAGGGGGACAGATCAATCAGCCCCAGCATTTT
CASSLSSLRGGQINQPQHF
>TRBV9|TRBJ2-4|.|.
TGTGCCAGCAGCCCCCGCACCAGTGGGCTAGCCAAGAACATTCAGTACTTC
CASSPRTSGLAKNIQYF
>TRBV7-9|TRBJ1-2|.|once
TGTGCCAGCAGCTTAGACAAGGACGGTAACTATGGCTACACCTTC
CASSLDKDGNYGYTF
>TRBV10-1|TRBJ1-1|.|once
TGCGCCAGCAAATACAGGGTTGCTTTCTTT
CASKYRVAFF
>TRBV19|TRBJ1-4|TRBD1|few
TGTGCCAGTAGCAGTCAAGCGGGACAGGACGAAAAACTGTTTTTT
CASSSQAGQDEKLFF
>TRBV5-4|TRBJ1-2|.|.
TGTGCCAGCAGCGACAGGACAGTTCACCCCGGCTATGGCTACACCTTC
CASSDRTVHPGYGYTF
>TRBV29-1|TRBJ2-1|TRBD1|.
TGCAGCGTCACTCCCCGGACAGGGCGCAATGAGCAGTTCTTC
CSVTPRTGRNEQFF
>TRBV27|TRBJ2-7|.|.
TGTGCCAGCAGTCTTTCCCGGCGGATGGAGCGGTACGAGCAGTACTTC
CASSLSRRMERYEQYF
>TRBV4-2|TRBJ2-7|.|.
TGTGCCAGCAGCCCCCTCCCCGGACCGGTCGAGCAGTACTTC
CASSPLPGPVEQYF
>TRBV9|TRBJ2-2|.|.
TGTGCCAGCAGCGTACTAGAAAAGCCTAACACCGGGGAGCTGTTTTTT
CASSVLEKPNTGELFF
>TRBV19|TRBJ1-1|.|.
TGTGCCAGTAGTATAGAACCCGGGAACACTGAAGCTTTCTTT
CASSIEPGNTEAFF
>TRBV5-1|TRBJ2-7|TRBD2|.
TGCGCCAGCAGCTTGGTGGGAGGGAGGGTCGACGAGCAGTACTTC
CASSLVGGRVDEQYF
>TRBV12-3/TRBV12-4|TRBJ2-7|TRBD1|.
TGTGCCAGCAGTATGGGACAGCCAACCGAGCAGTACTTC
CASSMGQPTEQYF
>TRBV7-7|TRBJ2-5|.|.
TGTGCTAGCAGCTTAACCGGGAACGGCTGGGAGACCCAGTACTTC
CASSLTGNGWETQYF
>TRBV29-1|TRBJ1-1|.|few
TGCAGCGTAAACAGGGCGAACACTGAAGCTTTCTTT
CSVNRANTEAFF
>TRBV2|TRBJ1-5|.|once
TGTGCCAGCAGTGAAGATAAAAAGCCCCAGCATTTT
CASSEDKKPQHF
>TRBV19|TRBJ1-5|TRBD1|.
TGTGCCAGTAGTACGCGACAGGGCCGAGGTCAGCCCCAGCATTTT
CASSTRQGRGQPQHF
>TRBV29-1|TRBJ2-3|.|.
TGCAGCGTTTCGGGCACTGGGGGGTCAGATACGCAGTATTTT
CSVSGTGGSDTQYF
>TRBV29-1|TRBJ1-1|.|.
TGCAGCGTTGAATCTTCCGGGTACACTGAAGCTTTCTTT
CSVESSGYTEAFF
>TRBV4-2|TRBJ2-4|TRBD2|.
TGTGCCAGCGGGTCTCATAGCGGGAGGGCCGGGAACATTCAGTACTTC
CASGSHSGRAGNIQYF
>TRBV3-1/TRBV3-2|TRBJ2-2|.|.
TGTGCCAGCAGCCAAGATTGGGTCGCCGGGGAGCTGTTTTTT
CASSQDWVAGELFF
>TRBV2|TRBJ2-7|TRBD2|.
TGTGCCAGCAGCCCCGGGACTAGCGGGTTGGGCGAGCAGTACTTC
CASSPGTSGLGEQYF
>TRBV13|TRBJ2-7|.|few
TGTGCCAGCAGCAACAGGGGGGGCTACGAGCAGTACTTC
CASSNRGGYEQYF
>TRBV19|TRBJ2-7|.|.
TGTGCCAGTAGTTGGGATTTCGGGACACCTTACGAGCAGTACTTC
CASSWDFGTPYEQYF
>TRBV19|TRBJ1-1|.|.
TGTGCCAGTACCACAGGGCCCGGGACTGAAGCTTTCTTT
CASTTGPGTEAFF
>TRBV2|TRBJ2-5|TRBD1|.
TGTGCCAGCCGGGACAGGGCAGAGACCCAGTACTTC
CASRDRAETQYF
>TRBV28|TRBJ2-2|.|.
TGTGCCAGCGGGGCAGGGAACACCGGGGAGCTGTTTTTT
CASGAGNTGELFF
>TRBV29-1|TRBJ2-3|TRBD2|once
TGCAGCGTTGGTCGCGGGGGGCCCACAGATACGCAGTATTTT
CSVGRGGPTDTQYF
>TRBV19|TRBJ2-1|.|few
TGTGCCAGTAGGCCGAGGGGGACCGCTGGGAATGAGCAGTTCTTC
CASRPRGTAGNEQFF
>TRBV7-6|TRBJ1-1|.|.
TGTGCCAGCAGGCCGATCGGGGGGCGAGACACTGAAGCTTTCTTT
CASRPIGGRDTEAFF
>TRBV7-2|TRBJ2-5|.|.
TGTGCCAGCAGAACCGGGCCCGGAGAGACCCAGTACTTC
CASRTGPGETQYF
>TRBV7-2|TRBJ1-2|.|.
TGTGCCAGCAGCCCAGGGAACTATGGCTACACCTTC
CASSPGNYGYTF
>TRBV7-2|TRBJ2-1|.|.
TGTGCCAGCAGCTTAGAAGGGGGGGCGGGTGAGCAGTTCTTC
CASSLEGGAGEQFF
>TRBV18|TRBJ1-1|TRBD1|few
TGTGCCAGCTCACCAAGGACAGGGGGGACTGAAGCTTTCTTT
CASSPRTGGTEAFF
>TRBV9|TRBJ2-2|TRBD2|.
TGTGCCAGCAGCGTAGCTAGCGGGAGAGACACCGGGGAGCTGTTTTTT
CASSVASGRDTGELFF
>TRBV5-1|TRBJ2-7|TRBD2|.
TGCGCCAGCAGCTTAACTAGCGACGAGCAGTACTTC
CASSLTSDEQYF
>TRBV5-4|TRBJ1-1|TRBD1|.
TGTGCCAGCAGCCTAGGGGGACAGGGCGGCTCTGAAGCTTTCTTT
CASSLGGQGGSEAFF
>TRBV19|TRBJ1-1|TRBD1|.
TGTGCCAGTACCCCTCAGGGACAGGGGAACACTGAAGCTTTCTTT
CASTPQGQGNTEAFF
>TRBV29-1|TRBJ2-5|.|.
TGCAGCGGAGGGGAAGGGCAAGAGACCCAGTACTTC
CSGGEGQETQYF
>TRBV27|TRBJ2-1|.|.
TGTGCCAGCAGTTTAGGGGGCCTCCTGGCTTACAATGAGCAGTTCTTC
CASSLGGLLAYNEQFF
>TRBV11-2|TRBJ2-7|.|.
TGTGCCAGCAGCTTAGGTCAAGATTACGAGCAGTACTTC
CASSLGQDYEQYF
>TRBV10-3|TRBJ1-1|TRBD1|.
TGTGCCATCAGTGAACAGGGGGACAGGGAACTCGCTGAAGCTTTCTTT
CAISEQGDRELAEAFF
>TRBV28|TRBJ1-1|.|.
TGTGCCAGCAGTTTGGTGGGGATTAACACTGAAGCTTTCTTT
CASSLVGINTEAFF
>TRBV5-1|TRBJ2-7|.|.
TGCGCCAGCAGCTTGACCGTCGGGGGAGTCTTCTACGAGCAGTACTTC
CASSLTVGGVFYEQYF
>TRBV6-1|TRBJ1-6|TRBD1|few
TGTGCCACCGGACAGGCCCCCGATAATTCACCCCTCCACTTT
CATGQAPDNSPLHF
>TRBV28|TRBJ2-2|TRBD2|.
TGTGCCAGCAGTTTATTGGCTAGCGGACCGAACACCGGGGAGCTGTTTTTT
CASSLLASGPNTGELFF
>TRBV5-1|TRBJ2-7|.|once
TGCGCCAGCAGCTTGATCCAGAGAAACGAGAACGAGCAGTACTTC
CASSLIQRNENEQYF
>TRBV7-8|TRBJ2-7|TRBD1|.
TGTGCCAGCAGCTCCCGCGGGACAGGGGTCCACGAGCAGTACTTC
CASSSRGTGVHEQYF
>TRBV29-1|TRBJ1-5|.|.
TGCAGCGTTGCTGGGGGCGTCGATCAGCCCCAGCATTTT
CSVAGGVDQPQHF
>TRBV7-2|TRBJ1-6|TRBD1|.
TGTGCCAGCAGCAGGACAGGGGCTCGGAATTCACCCCTCCACTTT
CASSRTGARNSPLHF
>TRBV6-1|TRBJ2-5|TRBD1|.
TGTGCCAGCAGTGAAGTAGGGGGCGAGACCCAGTACTTC
CASSEVGGETQYF
>TRBV28|TRBJ1-2|TRBD1|.
TGTGCCAGCAATTGGGACAGCTATGGCTACACCTTC
CASNWDSYGYTF